This T cell receptor (beta chain) was identified in a study of shared clonotypes between healthy human individuals. Clones were read by immunoSEQ multiplex PCR, and TCRdb kept only the in-frame ones, dropping some. The sample includes fewer than 850,000 clones, 72% of them seen just once. Study donors comprised healthy, HIV-negative adults devoid of recent acute infection or vaccination. This CDR3 is built from 15 residues. From germline, CDR1 is SGHRS and CDR2 YFSETQ. The V gene lost 1 base and the J gene lost 6 bases, with 13 bases spanning the gap. The TCR comes from a woman in her 30s in good health. The gene calls are TRBV5-1 and TRBJ1-4; D perhaps matches TRBD1 (5 bases). Material for sequencing was memory CD4+ T cells sorted from blood. Sample subset: CD45RA-negative fraction. Here the CDR3 DNA reads TGCGCCAGCAGCTTGAATGGCCAGGGTCATGAAAAACTGTTTTTT. Its translation is CASSLNGQGHEKLFF.